This T cell receptor (beta chain) was sequenced in a study of shared clonotypes between healthy human individuals. As for the study in general: Donors had three CD4 naive, three CD4 memory, two CD8 naive and one CD8 memory plate apiece. Study conclusions and caveats: Since donors were few, the genetic and exposure-history diversity represented was limited. It was anticipated that sequencing depth would influence how many clonotypes donors shared. Clonotype sharing across a few donors was observed for about 4.8% of naive CD4 clonotypes.

To note about this clone: Its antigen is undetermined.

Measured with immunoSEQ multiplex PCR; TCRdb has only the in-frame clones, and not every one. Of roughly 850,000 clones in the sample, about 96% were seen once. The CDR3 spans 15 residues. Terminally differentiated effector memory CD45RA+ cells were excluded by CCR7 positive selection of CD45RO-negative cells. Sequencing was carried out using naive CD8+ T cells sorted from blood. The chain combines TRBV12-2 with TRBJ2-2. TRBV12-2 is reported as a pseudogene. The source is a man younger than 40 in good health. The chain's CDR3 is CASRLGVANTGELFF. The CDR3 DNA reads as TGTGCAAGTCGCTTAGGGGTAGCGAACACCGGGGAGCTGTTTTTT.